This T cell receptor (beta chain) was documented in a study of regulatory T cells in long-lasting Graves disease. Study-level information: Patients newly diagnosed with Graves' had been on antithyroid drugs for under 3 months.

Researchers made TCR beta libraries by using iRepertoire HTBI primers and running Arm-PCR on CDR3 regions. TCRdb fed the multiplex PCR reads into MiXCR, producing one record per CDR3 protein. Here the sample spans hundreds of thousands of distinct CDR3 sequences, roughly 15% being singletons. Stated time point: newly diagnosed GD, antithyroid drugs for less than 3 months. TCR sequences were obtained from RNA taken from PBMCs. These data were likewise used in another study, on T cells in Graves' hyperthyroidism and ophthalmopathy.

This receptor was identified in a woman in her 30s with Graves disease. Sequenced material: peripheral blood mononuclear cells (PBMCs), taken at new diagnosis, from a patient treated with antithyroid drugs.

The CDR3 coding sequence is TGTGCCATCAGGGGACAGTTCATGAACACTGAAGCTTTCTTT. This sequence encodes CAIRGQFMNTEAFF. This sequence joins TRBV10-3 and TRBJ1-1; 7 positions agree with TRBD1. In germline, CDR1 is ENHRY, CDR2 SYGVKD. After removal of 6 bases from V and 0 bases from J, the junction contained 4 bases not matched to a gene. CDR3 length: 14 residues.